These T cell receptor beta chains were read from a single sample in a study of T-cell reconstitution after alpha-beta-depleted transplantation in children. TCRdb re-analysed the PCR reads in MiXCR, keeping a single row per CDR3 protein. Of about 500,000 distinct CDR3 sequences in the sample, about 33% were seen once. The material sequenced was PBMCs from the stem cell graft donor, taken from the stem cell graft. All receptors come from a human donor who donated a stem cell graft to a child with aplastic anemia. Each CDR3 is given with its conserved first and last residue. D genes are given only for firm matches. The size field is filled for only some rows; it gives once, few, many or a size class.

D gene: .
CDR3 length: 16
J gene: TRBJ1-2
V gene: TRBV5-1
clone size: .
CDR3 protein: CASSLNQGPGHYGYTF
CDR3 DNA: TGCGCCAGCAGCTTGAATCAGGGCCCCGGACACTATGGCTACACCTTC

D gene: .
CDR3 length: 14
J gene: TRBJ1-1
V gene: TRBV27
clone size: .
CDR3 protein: CASSSYGLGTEAFF
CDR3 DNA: TGTGCCAGCAGTTCCTATGGGCTCGGCACTGAAGCTTTCTTT

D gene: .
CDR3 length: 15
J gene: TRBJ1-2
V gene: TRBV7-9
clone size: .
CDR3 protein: CASSSHSEFNYSYTF
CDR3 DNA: TGTGCCAGCAGTTCCCATTCCGAATTCAACTATAGCTACACCTTC

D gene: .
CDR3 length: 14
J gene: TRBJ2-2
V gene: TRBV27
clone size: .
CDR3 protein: CASKIQVSTGELFF
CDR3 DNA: TGTGCCAGCAAGATACAGGTTTCCACCGGGGAGCTGTTTTTT

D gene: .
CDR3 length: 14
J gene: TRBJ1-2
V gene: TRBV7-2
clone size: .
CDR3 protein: CASTPMGANYGYTF
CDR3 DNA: TGTGCCAGCACCCCCATGGGTGCTAACTATGGCTACACCTTC

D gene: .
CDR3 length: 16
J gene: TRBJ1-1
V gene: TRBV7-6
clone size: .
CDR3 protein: CASSRVLAGGSTEAFF
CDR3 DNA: TGTGCCAGCAGCCGAGTTCTGGCCGGGGGTAGCACTGAAGCTTTCTTT

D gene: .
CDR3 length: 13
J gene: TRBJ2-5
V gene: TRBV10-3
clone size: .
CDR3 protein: CAISDQGSETQYF
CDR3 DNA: TGTGCCATCAGTGATCAAGGGTCGGAGACCCAGTACTTC

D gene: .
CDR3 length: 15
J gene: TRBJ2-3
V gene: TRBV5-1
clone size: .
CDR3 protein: CASSLVGDRTDTQYF
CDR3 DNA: TGCGCCAGCAGCTTGGTGGGGGACCGCACAGATACGCAGTATTTT

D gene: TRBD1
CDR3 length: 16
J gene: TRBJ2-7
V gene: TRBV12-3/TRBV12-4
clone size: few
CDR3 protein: CASSSQGQGVYYEQYF
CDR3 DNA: TGTGCCAGCAGTTCCCAGGGACAGGGGGTTTACTACGAGCAGTACTTC

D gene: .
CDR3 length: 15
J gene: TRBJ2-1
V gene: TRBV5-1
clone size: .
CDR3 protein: CASSSPPPSRNEQFF
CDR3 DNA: TGCGCCAGCAGCTCCCCCCCTCCGAGTCGCAATGAGCAGTTCTTC

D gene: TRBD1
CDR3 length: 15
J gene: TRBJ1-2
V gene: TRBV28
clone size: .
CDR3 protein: CASRFLNTGDYGYTF
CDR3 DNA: TGTGCCAGCAGATTTCTTAACACAGGGGACTATGGCTACACCTTC

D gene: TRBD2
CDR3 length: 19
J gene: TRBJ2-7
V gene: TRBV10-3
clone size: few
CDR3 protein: CAISEQPGLAGGKQYEQYF
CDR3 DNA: TGTGCCATCAGTGAGCAGCCGGGGCTAGCGGGAGGGAAACAGTACGAGCAGTACTTC

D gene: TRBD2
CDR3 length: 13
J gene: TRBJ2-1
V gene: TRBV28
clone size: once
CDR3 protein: CASFSGRVVEQFF
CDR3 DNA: TGTGCCAGCTTCAGCGGGAGGGTCGTTGAGCAGTTCTTC

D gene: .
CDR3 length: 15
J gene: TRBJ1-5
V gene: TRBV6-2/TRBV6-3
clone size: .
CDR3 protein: CASSYTGRGNQPQHF
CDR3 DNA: TGTGCCAGCAGCTATACTGGCAGGGGCAATCAGCCCCAGCATTTT

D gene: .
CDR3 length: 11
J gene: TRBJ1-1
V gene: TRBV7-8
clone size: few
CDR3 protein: CASSGGREAFF
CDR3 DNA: TGTGCCAGCAGCGGTGGACGGGAAGCTTTCTTT